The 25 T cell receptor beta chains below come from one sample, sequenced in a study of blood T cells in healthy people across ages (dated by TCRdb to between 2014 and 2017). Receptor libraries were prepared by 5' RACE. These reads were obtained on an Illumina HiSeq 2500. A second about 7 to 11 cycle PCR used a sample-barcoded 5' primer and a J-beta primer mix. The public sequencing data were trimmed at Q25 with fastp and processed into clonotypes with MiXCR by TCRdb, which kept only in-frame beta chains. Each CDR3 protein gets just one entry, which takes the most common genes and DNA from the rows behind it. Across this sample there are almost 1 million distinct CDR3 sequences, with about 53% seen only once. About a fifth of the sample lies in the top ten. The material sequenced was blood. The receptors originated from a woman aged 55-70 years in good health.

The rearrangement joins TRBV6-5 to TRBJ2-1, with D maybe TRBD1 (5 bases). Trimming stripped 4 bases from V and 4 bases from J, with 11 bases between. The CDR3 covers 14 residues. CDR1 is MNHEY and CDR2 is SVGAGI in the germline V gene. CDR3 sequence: CASSSKQDYNEQFF. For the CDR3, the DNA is TGTGCCAGCAGTTCTAAACAGGATTACAATGAGCAGTTCTTC.

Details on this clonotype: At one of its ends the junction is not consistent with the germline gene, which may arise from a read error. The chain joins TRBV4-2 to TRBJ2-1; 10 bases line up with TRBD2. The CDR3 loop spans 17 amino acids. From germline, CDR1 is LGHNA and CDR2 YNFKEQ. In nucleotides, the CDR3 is TGTGCCAGTAGCCCTAGTCAAGCGGGAGGGTCCTACAATGAGCAGTTCTTC. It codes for CASSPSQAGGSYNEQFF.

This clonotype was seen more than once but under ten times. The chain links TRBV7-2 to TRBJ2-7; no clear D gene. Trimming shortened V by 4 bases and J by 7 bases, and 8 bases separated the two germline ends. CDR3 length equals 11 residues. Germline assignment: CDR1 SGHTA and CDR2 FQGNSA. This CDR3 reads CASSSQWEQYF. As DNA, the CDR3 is TGTGCCAGCAGCTCCCAATGGGAGCAGTACTTC.

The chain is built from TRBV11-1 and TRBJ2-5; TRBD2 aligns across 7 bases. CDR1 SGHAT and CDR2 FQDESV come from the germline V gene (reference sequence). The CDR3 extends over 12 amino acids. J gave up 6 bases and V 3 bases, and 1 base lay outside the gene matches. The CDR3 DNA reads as TGTGCCAGCAGCTTCGGGAGGCAGACCCAGTACTTC. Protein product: CASSFGRQTQYF.

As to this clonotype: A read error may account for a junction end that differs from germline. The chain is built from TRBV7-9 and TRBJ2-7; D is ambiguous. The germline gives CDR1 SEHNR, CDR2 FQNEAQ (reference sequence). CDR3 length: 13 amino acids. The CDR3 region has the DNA TGCGCCAGCAGCCGGCTGGCTACCGGGGAGCAGTACTTC. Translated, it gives CASSRLATGEQYF.

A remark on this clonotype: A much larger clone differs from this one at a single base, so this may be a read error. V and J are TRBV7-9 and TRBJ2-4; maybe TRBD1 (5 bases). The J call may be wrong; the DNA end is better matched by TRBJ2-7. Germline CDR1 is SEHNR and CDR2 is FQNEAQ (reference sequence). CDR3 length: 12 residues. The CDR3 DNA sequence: TGTGCCAGCAGCTCGGACATCTACGAGCAGTACTTC. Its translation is CASSSDIYEQYF.

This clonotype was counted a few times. The CDR3 region is CSAEGLAAYEQYF. The CDR3 DNA is TGCAGTGCCGAGGGACTAGCGGCGTACGAGCAGTACTTC. The chain couples TRBV20-1 to TRBJ2-5, with TRBD2 matching 11 bases. The J call may be faulty, since TRBJ2-7 better matches the DNA end. Germline assignment: CDR1 DFQATT and CDR2 SNEGSKA (reference sequence). This CDR3 is built from 13 residues.

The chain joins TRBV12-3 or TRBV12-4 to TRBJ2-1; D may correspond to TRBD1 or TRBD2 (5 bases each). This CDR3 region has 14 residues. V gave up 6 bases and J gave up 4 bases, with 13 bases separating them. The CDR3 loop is CASREGREYNEQFF. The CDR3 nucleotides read TGTGCCAGCAGAGAAGGCAGGGAGTACAATGAGCAGTTCTTC.

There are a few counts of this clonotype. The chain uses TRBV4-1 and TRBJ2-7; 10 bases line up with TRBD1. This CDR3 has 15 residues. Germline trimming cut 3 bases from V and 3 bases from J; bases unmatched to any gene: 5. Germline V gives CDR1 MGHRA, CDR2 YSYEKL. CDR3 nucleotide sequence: TGCGCCAGCAGCCAGCAAGACAGGGGGCTCTACGAGCAGTACTTC. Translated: CASSQQDRGLYEQYF.

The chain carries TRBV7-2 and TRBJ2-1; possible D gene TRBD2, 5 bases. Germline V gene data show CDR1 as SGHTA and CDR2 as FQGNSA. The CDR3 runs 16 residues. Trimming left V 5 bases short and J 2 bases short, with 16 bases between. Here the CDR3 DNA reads TGTGCCAGCAGCCAAAAACATGTGACTACCTACAATGAGCAGTTCTTC. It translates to CASSQKHVTTYNEQFF.

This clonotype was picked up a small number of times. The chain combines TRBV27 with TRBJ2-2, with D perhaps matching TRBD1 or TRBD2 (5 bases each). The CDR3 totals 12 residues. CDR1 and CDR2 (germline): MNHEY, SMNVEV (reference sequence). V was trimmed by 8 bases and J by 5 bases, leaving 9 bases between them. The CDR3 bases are TGTGCCAGCGGGGGAGTTACCGGGGAGCTGTTTTTT. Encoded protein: CASGGVTGELFF.

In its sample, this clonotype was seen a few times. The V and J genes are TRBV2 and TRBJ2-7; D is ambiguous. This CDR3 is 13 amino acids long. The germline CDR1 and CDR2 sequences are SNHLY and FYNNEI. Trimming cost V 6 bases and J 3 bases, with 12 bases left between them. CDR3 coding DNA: TGTGCCAGCAGGGACCTCTTACGCTACGAGCAGTACTTC. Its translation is CASRDLLRYEQYF.

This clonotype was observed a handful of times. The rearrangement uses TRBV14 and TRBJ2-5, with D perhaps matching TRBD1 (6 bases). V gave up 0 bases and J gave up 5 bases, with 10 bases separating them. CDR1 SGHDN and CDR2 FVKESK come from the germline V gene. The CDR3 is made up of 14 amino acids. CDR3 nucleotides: TGTGCCAGCAGCCAAGACCCAGGGGTGGAGACCCAGTACTTC. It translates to CASSQDPGVETQYF.

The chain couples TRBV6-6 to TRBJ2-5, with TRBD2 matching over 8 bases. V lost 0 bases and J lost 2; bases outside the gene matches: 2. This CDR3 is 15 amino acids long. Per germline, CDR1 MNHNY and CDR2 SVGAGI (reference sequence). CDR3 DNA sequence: TGTGCCAGCAGTTACTCTAGCGGGAATCAAGAGACCCAGTACTTC. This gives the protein CASSYSSGNQETQYF.

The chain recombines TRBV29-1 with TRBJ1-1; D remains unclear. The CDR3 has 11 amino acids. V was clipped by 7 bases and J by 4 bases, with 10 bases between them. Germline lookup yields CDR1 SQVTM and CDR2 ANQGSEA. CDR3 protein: CSALWGTEAFF. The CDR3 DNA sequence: TGCAGCGCCCTTTGGGGCACTGAAGCTTTCTTT.

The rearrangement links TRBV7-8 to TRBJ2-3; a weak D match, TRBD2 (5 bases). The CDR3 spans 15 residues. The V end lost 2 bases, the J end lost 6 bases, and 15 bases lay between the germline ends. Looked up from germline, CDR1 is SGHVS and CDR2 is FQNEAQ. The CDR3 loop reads CASSLTPGETDTQYF. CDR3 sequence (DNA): TGTGCCAGCAGCTTAACCCCCGGGGAAACGGATACGCAGTATTTT.

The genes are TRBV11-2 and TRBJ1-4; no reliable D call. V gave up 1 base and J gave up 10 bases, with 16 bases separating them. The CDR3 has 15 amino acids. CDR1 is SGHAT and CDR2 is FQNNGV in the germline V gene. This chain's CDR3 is CASSLGNTPMGKLFF. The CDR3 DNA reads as TGTGCCAGCAGCTTAGGCAATACCCCCATGGGAAAACTGTTTTTT.

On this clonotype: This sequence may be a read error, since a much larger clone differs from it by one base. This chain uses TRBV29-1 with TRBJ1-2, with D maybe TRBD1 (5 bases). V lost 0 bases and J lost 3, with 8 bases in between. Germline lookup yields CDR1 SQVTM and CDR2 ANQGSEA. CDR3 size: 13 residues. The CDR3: CSVEEGEDYGYTF. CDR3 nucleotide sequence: TGCAGCGTTGAAGAGGGGGAGGACTATGGCTACACCTTC.

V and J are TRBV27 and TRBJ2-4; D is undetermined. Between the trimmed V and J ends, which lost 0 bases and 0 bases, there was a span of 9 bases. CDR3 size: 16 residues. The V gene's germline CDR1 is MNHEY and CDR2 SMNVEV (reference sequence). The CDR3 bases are TGTGCCAGCAGTTTATCTTTCACATTAGCCAAAAACATTCAGTACTTC. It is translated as CASSLSFTLAKNIQYF.

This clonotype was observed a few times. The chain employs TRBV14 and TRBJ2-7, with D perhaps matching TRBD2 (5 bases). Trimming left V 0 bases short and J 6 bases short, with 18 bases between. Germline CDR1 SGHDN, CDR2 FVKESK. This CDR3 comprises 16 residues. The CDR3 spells CASSQDRGGGFGEQYF. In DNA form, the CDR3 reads TGTGCCAGCAGCCAAGATCGAGGAGGAGGTTTCGGCGAGCAGTACTTC.

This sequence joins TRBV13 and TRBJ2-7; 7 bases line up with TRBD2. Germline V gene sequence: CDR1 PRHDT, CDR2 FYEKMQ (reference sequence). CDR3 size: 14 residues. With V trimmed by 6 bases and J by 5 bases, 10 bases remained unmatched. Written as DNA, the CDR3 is TGTGCCAGCAGGACCCTCGGTGGGAGGGACGAGCAGTACTTC. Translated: CASRTLGGRDEQYF.

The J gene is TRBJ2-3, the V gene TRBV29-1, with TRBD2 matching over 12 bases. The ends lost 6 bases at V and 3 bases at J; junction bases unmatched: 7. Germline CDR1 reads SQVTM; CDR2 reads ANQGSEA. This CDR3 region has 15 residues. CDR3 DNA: TGCAGCGTAGCCGGGACTAGCGGGCTGACAGATACGCAGTATTTT. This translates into CSVAGTSGLTDTQYF.

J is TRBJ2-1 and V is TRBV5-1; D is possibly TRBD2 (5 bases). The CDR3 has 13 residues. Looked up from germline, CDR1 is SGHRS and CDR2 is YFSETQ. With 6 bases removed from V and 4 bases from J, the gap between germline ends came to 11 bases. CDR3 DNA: TGCGCCAGCACTGACATAGCGTACAATGAGCAGTTCTTC. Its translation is CASTDIAYNEQFF. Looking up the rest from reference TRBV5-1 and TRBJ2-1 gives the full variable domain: KAGVTQTPRYLIKTRGQQVTLSCSPISGHRSVSWYQQTPGQGLQFLFEYFSETQRNKGNFPGRFSGRQFSNSRSEMNVSTLELGDSALYLCASTDIAYNEQFFGPGTRLTVL.

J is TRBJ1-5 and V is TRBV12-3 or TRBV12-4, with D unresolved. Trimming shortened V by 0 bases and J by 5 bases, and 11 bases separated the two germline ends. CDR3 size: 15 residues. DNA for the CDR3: TGTGCCAGCAGTTTAGCTCGGGGTGAAGATCAGCCCCAGCATTTT. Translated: CASSLARGEDQPQHF.

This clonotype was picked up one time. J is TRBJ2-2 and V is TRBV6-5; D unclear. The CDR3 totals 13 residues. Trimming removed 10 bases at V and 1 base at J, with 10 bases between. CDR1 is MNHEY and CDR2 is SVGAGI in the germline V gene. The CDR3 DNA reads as TGTGCCACAGGACGGAGGAACACCGGGGAGCTGTTTTTT. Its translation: CATGRRNTGELFF.